This T cell receptor (beta chain) appears in the sequencing data of a study of blood T cell repertoires in COVID-19. Assay used: immunoSEQ multiplex PCR; TCRdb lists only in-frame clones, some missing. The sample carries approximately 200,000 clones, around 80% recorded once. This receptor was obtained from a woman of 80 years or more with acute or convalescent COVID-19. Sequenced input: peripheral blood.

The CDR3 protein is CASSESVASGAKNIQYF. CDR3 DNA: TGTGCCAGCAGTGAATCCGTGGCTAGCGGGGCCAAAAACATTCAGTACTTC. V and J are TRBV25-1 and TRBJ2-4; 8 bases match TRBD2. V shed 1 base, J shed 1 base, and the junction held 6 bases outside the gene matches. The CDR3 loop spans 17 amino acids. CDR1 and CDR2 from the germline V gene are MGHDK and SYGVNS.